This TCR beta chain came from a study of beta chain features in type 1 diabetes. Investigators reverse transcribed all isolated RNA, so they sequenced expressed TCRB transcripts. The data were produced by immunoSEQ multiplex PCR, yet TCRdb's version contains in-frame clones alone and is incomplete. This table holds fewer than 900,000 clones, roughly 17% found once. Notes on this clone: Antigen unknown.

The study's findings and limits: In all four CD4+ subsets, TCRB CDR3 length was significantly, moderately reduced in type 1 diabetes.

The CDR3 is made up of 13 amino acids. V lost 0 bases and J 3 bases, leaving 7 bases between the germline ends. CDR1 SGHRS and CDR2 YFSETQ come from the germline V gene. The chain employs TRBV5-1 and TRBJ2-7, with D unresolved. Sequences were obtained from naive CD4+ T cells from blood. The sequence was collected from a woman aged 18 to 35 in good health. The CDR3 here is CASSLGSGYEQYF. In nucleotides, the CDR3 is TGCGCCAGCAGCTTGGGGTCCGGCTACGAGCAGTACTTC.